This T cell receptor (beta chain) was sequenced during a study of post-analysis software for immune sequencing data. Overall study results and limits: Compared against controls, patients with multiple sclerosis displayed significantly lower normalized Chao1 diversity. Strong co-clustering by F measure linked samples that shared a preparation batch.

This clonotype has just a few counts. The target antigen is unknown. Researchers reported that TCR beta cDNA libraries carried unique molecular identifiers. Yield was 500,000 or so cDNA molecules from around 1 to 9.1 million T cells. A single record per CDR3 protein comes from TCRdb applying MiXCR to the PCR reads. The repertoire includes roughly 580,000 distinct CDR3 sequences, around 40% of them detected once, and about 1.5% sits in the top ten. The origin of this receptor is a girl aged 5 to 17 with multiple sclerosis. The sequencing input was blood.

CDR3 region: CSARRTGHTDTQYF. The CDR3, as DNA: TGCAGTGCTAGAAGGACGGGACACACAGATACGCAGTATTTT. V gene TRBV20-1 combines with J gene TRBJ2-3; perhaps TRBD1 as D (6 bases). Between the trimmed V and J ends, which lost 2 bases and 2 bases, there was a span of 11 bases. CDR1 DFQATT and CDR2 SNEGSKA come from the germline V gene (reference sequence). This CDR3 is built from 14 residues.